A single sample is the source of the 12 T cell receptor beta chains below, sequenced in a study of blood T cell repertoires in COVID-19. Produced via immunoSEQ multiplex PCR; TCRdb's table is partial and in-frame only. The sample gives around 55,000 clones, approximately 90% of which show up once; roughly 1.4% is in the top ten. Sample: peripheral blood. These TCRs come from a man between 60 and 75 years old with acute or convalescent COVID-19.

The CDR3 reads CASSIGGGSNQPQHF. CDR3 bases: TGTGCCAGTAGTATCGGGGGGGGTAGCAATCAGCCCCAGCATTTT. V gene TRBV19 combines with J gene TRBJ1-5; D is possibly TRBD1 (5 bases). The CDR3 spans 15 residues. Germline V gene lookup returns CDR1 LNHDA and CDR2 SQIVND (reference sequence). V dropped 3 bases and J dropped 0 bases, with 9 bases sitting between them.

The genes are TRBV18 and TRBJ1-2, with 7 bases identical to TRBD1. The CDR3 covers 15 residues. The J segment lost 4 bases and the V segment lost 3 bases, leaving 8 bases of the junction unmatched. Per germline, CDR1 KGHSH and CDR2 LQKENI. CDR3 residues: CASSPPTGYIYGYTF. The DNA of the CDR3 is TGTGCCAGCTCACCCCCGACAGGGTATATCTATGGCTACACCTTC.

The chain couples TRBV6-1 to TRBJ1-5; 7 bases align to TRBD1. The trim removed 2 bases at V and 5 bases at J, leaving 0 bases unmatched. CDR3 length: 13 amino acids. The V gene's germline CDR1 is MNHNS and CDR2 SASEGT. Here the CDR3 reads CASSETGDQPQHF. In DNA, the CDR3 is TGTGCCAGCAGTGAAACAGGGGATCAGCCCCAGCATTTT.

The chain employs TRBV4-1 and TRBJ1-5; 7 positions agree with TRBD1. This CDR3 contains 17 residues. Per the germline V gene, CDR1 is MGHRA and CDR2 is YSYEKL. V lost 0 bases and J lost 6; bases outside the gene matches: 11. DNA of the CDR3: TGCGCCAGCAGCCAAGATGAGGAGGGGGCGGAAAGTCAGCCCCAGCATTTT. As protein: CASSQDEEGAESQPQHF.

V and J are TRBV7-3 and TRBJ2-1; 11 nucleotides agree with TRBD1. Trimming cost V 5 bases and J 9 bases; bases outside gene matches: 9. Per germline, CDR1 SGHTA and CDR2 FQGTGA. The CDR3 runs 15 residues. In DNA form, the CDR3 reads TGTGCCAGCAGCGCTCGGACAGGGGGCTTCGGTGAGCAGTTCTTC. Amino acid sequence: CASSARTGGFGEQFF.

The J gene is TRBJ2-5, the V gene TRBV28; 7 positions agree with TRBD1. The CDR3 loop spans 13 amino acids. V lost 6 bases to trimming and J lost 3 bases; unmatched junction nucleotides: 4. The germline gives CDR1 MDHEN, CDR2 SYDVKM. CDR3 sequence: CASRMTGKETQYF. CDR3 in DNA: TGTGCCAGCAGGATGACAGGGAAAGAGACCCAGTACTTC.

The chain couples TRBV6-2 or TRBV6-3 to TRBJ1-5, with 11 bases fitting TRBD1. V gave up 2 bases and J gave up 6 bases; unmatched junction bases: 9. The CDR3 covers 17 residues. The germline V gene encodes CDR1 MNHEY and CDR2 SVGEGT. The CDR3 region is CASSYGRDRGMGQPQHF. The CDR3 nucleotides are TGTGCCAGCAGTTACGGGCGGGACAGGGGGATGGGTCAGCCCCAGCATTTT.

The V gene is TRBV28, the J gene TRBJ2-2; 7 bases match TRBD2. Germline CDR1 reads MDHEN; CDR2 reads SYDVKM. The CDR3 has 16 amino acids. Trimming at V came to 0 bases and at J to 4 bases, leaving 5 bases not matched to a gene. CDR3 nucleotides: TGTGCCAGCAGTTTATGGTCGGGAGGTGGCACCGGGGAGCTGTTTTTT. Its translation: CASSLWSGGGTGELFF.

This clone was found once. The chain combines TRBV6-5 with TRBJ1-5, with a weak D call TRBD1 (6 bases). V lost 2 bases and J lost 7, with 12 bases in between. CDR1 is MNHEY and CDR2 is SVGAGI in the germline V gene. CDR3 length: 14 residues. Here the CDR3 DNA reads TGTGCCAGCAGTTACCTCGCAGGGGAGCAGCCCCAGCATTTT. Residues: CASSYLAGEQPQHF.

In its sample, this clone was seen once. The chain uses TRBV5-4 and TRBJ2-3, with D perhaps TRBD2 (6 bases). This CDR3 contains 16 residues. Trimming removed 3 bases from V and 4 bases from J, with 18 bases in between. Germline-derived CDR1 and CDR2 are SGHNT and YYREEE (reference sequence). In DNA form, the CDR3 reads TGTGCCAGCAGCTCCCCCCGGGACGGCGGGGCAGATACGCAGTATTTT. As protein: CASSSPRDGGADTQYF.

The rearrangement uses TRBV4-3 and TRBJ2-7, with 7 bases lining up with TRBD1. The CDR3 totals 15 residues. CDR1 is LGHNA, CDR2 YSLEER, per germline. V gave up 0 bases and J gave up 2 bases; unmatched junction bases: 4. The CDR3 DNA sequence: TGCGCCAGCAGCCAAGATTGGGACAGCACCTACGAGCAGTACTTC. Its protein product is CASSQDWDSTYEQYF.

The V and J genes are TRBV6-5 and TRBJ2-3, with TRBD2 matching over 12 bases. The junction had 2 bases not matched to a gene; V was cut back by 4 bases and J by 0 bases. Germline loops: CDR1 MNHEY, CDR2 SVGAGI. The CDR3 sequence is 16 residues long. CDR3 sequence reads: CASSWTSGASTDTQYF. CDR3 bases: TGTGCCAGCAGTTGGACTAGCGGGGCTAGCACAGATACGCAGTATTTT.